The present TCR beta chain was sequenced within a study of T cell responses to AZD1222 COVID-19 vaccine. Turning to the study itself: Analysis merged second doses at about 4 or about 12 weeks.

The data were produced by immunoSEQ multiplex PCR, yet TCRdb's version contains in-frame clones alone and is incomplete. The sample has about 140,000 clones; about 94% are singletons. The sequencing here drew on peripheral blood, taken on day 0 of AZD1222 vaccination. The TCR was taken from an adult in good health.

CDR3: CASSPPQRRSGNTIYF. The DNA for the CDR3 is TGTGCCAGCAGTCCACCCCAGCGTCGCTCTGGAAACACCATATATTTT. The chain links TRBV7-2 to TRBJ1-3; the D is unclear. The CDR3 is 16 residues long. The germline V gene encodes CDR1 SGHTA and CDR2 FQGNSA. V gave up 6 bases and J gave up 0 bases, with 15 bases separating them.